Reported below is one T cell receptor beta chain. Germline CDR1 is SGHVS and CDR2 is FQNEAQ. The CDR3 is 15 residues long. The V end lost 7 bases, the J end lost 5 bases, and 20 bases lay between the germline ends. This record belongs to a study of T-cell memory formation after mild COVID-19. TCRdb re-called the 5' RACE reads through MiXCR, storing one row per CDR3 protein. The sample lists over 500,000 distinct CDR3 sequences, around 16% seen once, with about 8.1% in the top ten. The sequencing input was PBMCs or a T cell subset sorted from them (not recorded which). V is TRBV7-8 and J is TRBJ1-1; no clear D. The TCR was taken from an adult woman who had mild COVID-19 (a few samples of this study predate the infection). Cell type and time point are not known. CDR3 sequence reads: CASTSRRIRGTEAFF. As DNA, the CDR3 is TGTGCCAGCACCTCCCGGCGGATAAGAGGGACTGAAGCTTTCTTT. The full variable domain, its missing parts supplied by reference TRBV7-8 and TRBJ1-1, is GAGVSQSPRYKVAKRGQDVALRCDPISGHVSLFWYQQALGQGPEFLTYFQNEAQLDKSGLPSDRFFAERPEGSVSTLKIQRTQQEDSAVYLCASTSRRIRGTEAFFGQGTRLTVV.